This T cell receptor beta chain was recovered during a study of blood T cell repertoires in COVID-19. About the research overall: Some COVID-19 samples were acute and others convalescent; all came from the United States, Italy and Spain.

Libraries were prepared by immunoSEQ multiplex PCR; TCRdb keeps only in-frame clonotypes and omits some of them. The repertoire consists of approximately 400,000 clones, with about nine tenths occurring once and the leading ten covering 0.8% to 0.9%. The germline gives CDR1 SQVTM, CDR2 ANQGSEA. This CDR3 contains 13 residues. With 7 bases clipped from V and 4 bases from J, the junction kept 9 bases outside the gene matches. The sequencing sample was made of PBMCs or T cells enriched from blood (not recorded which). The chain is built from TRBV29-1 and TRBJ1-2, with 7 bases aligning to TRBD1. This sequence originates from a woman between 35 and 50 years old who had been exposed to COVID-19. The CDR3 sequence is CSARTGAGYGYTF. The CDR3 DNA sequence: TGCAGCGCCCGGACAGGTGCCGGCTATGGCTACACCTTC.